This T cell receptor (beta chain) stems from a study of control samples from healthy donors and cancer patients. Only in-frame clones appear in the TCRdb table, and some are missing; sequencing was by immunoSEQ multiplex PCR. The sample has 130,000 to 150,000 clones, 85% to 95% seen once. This clone was recorded once. Sequenced: PBMCs. The sequence came from a man in his 60s with colorectal cancer.

The DNA of the CDR3 is TGTGCCAGCAGCTTAGGGGACCACCAAGAGACCCAGTACTTC. It translates to CASSLGDHQETQYF. V usage is TRBV7-2 and J usage is TRBJ2-5; D may be TRBD1 or TRBD2 (5 bases each). Germline-derived CDR1 and CDR2 are SGHTA and FQGNSA. V shed 1 base and J shed 0 bases, with 6 bases lying between them. The CDR3 spans 14 residues.